The 6 T cell receptor delta chains below all came from one sample that was sequenced in a study of γδ T cells in repeated Plasmodium falciparum infection. Vgamma9/Vdelta2+ and Vdelta2-negative gammadelta T cells were flow-sorted from PBMC for bulk sequencing. TCRdb re-called the multiplex PCR reads via CATT. The repertoire holds 53,000 or so delta-chain clones, with roughly 2% as singletons. Material: gamma-delta T cells from blood. The receptor set was obtained from a pool of human donors (malaria-infected and uninfected, not separated).

This clone was seen only a few times. The protein in TCRdb stems from a much larger clone and differs at residue 15 from this DNA's translation, likely a read error; here the protein is translated from the DNA. V usage is TRDV1 and J usage is TRDJ1; TRDD2 might be the D (7 bases). Germline V gene lookup returns CDR1 TSWWSYY and CDR2 QGS. The length of the CDR3 is 21 residues. Trimming stripped 5 bases from V and 0 bases from J, with 31 bases between. The CDR3 here is CALGRLLPLLGIPMNTDKLIF. The DNA for the CDR3 is TGTGCTCTTGGGCGTCTCCTTCCTTTATTGGGGATCCCCATGAACACCGATAAACTCATCTTT.

This clone has a handful of counts. A much larger clone is a single base away; this may be a read error. The V gene is TRDV1; the J gene was not called; TRDD3, the table's D call, lacks a check against the DNA. The CDR3 length is 15 residues. Germline V gene data show CDR1 as TSWWSYY and CDR2 as QGS. The CDR3 nucleotides read TGTGCTCTTGGGGAGCGTACTGGGAAACCCAGACCACTGATCTTT. Its translation is CALGERTGKPRPLIF.

This clone was picked up a small number of times. A far larger clone is off by one base, so a read error is likely. In the same sample, other DNA sequences code for this CDR3. In DNA form, the CDR3 reads TGTGCCTGTGACACCGTAGGTAGCGGTAGTCGCATACTAGGGGATAAAGGAGCCGATAAACTCATCTTT. It codes for CACDTVGSGSRILGDKGADKLIF. The chain recombines TRDV2 with TRDJ1; 7 bases align to TRDD3. Matching the DNA to germline supplied the J gene, which TCRdb does not give. V trimming: 0 bases; J trimming: 3 bases; junction bases outside the gene matches: 30. CDR1 GEAIGNYY and CDR2 EKD come from the germline V gene. The CDR3 extends over 23 amino acids.

This clone came up a few times. It is likely a read error: a sequence one base away is far more abundant. The same CDR3 can be traced to other DNA sequences in this sample. This chain uses TRDV3 with TRDJ1, with 10 nucleotides matching TRDD3. TCRdb supplies no J gene; here it was assigned by aligning the nucleotide sequence to germline. The germline V gene encodes CDR1 TVYSNPD and CDR2 GDNSRS (reference sequence). The CDR3 consists of 18 residues. The CDR3 sequence is CAYSSSDGGYTNTDKLIF. In DNA form, the CDR3 reads TGCGCCTATAGCTCTTCCGATGGGGGATACACCAACACCGATAAACTCATCTTT.

This clone was recorded a few times. TCRdb assigns this DNA the protein of a much larger clone, which departs from its translation at residues 13 and 16; this likely reflects a read error, and the protein shown comes from translating the DNA. The CDR3 region is CALGEPYLPFRYRVGALRYTDKLIF. The CDR3 region has the DNA TGTGCTCTTGGGGAACCCTATCTCCCCTTTCGATACAGGGTGGGGGCCTTACGGTACACCGATAAACTCATCTTT. This chain joins TRDV1 and TRDJ1, with TRDD3 as a possible D gene (6 bases). No J segment appears in TCRdb, so it was assigned here by matching the sequence to germline. The CDR3 has 25 amino acids. Germline lookup yields CDR1 TSWWSYY and CDR2 QGS. Deletions cut 1 base from V and 0 bases from J, with 39 bases between.

Points on this clone: It is likely a read error: a sequence one base away is far more abundant. The same CDR3 can be traced to other DNA sequences in this sample. V gene TRDV2 combines with J gene TRDJ1; D is perhaps TRDD3 (6 bases). The J gene is not listed in TCRdb, so it was assigned here from a DNA match to germline. The CDR3 covers 21 residues. The germline gives CDR1 GEAIGNYY, CDR2 EKD. Trimming shortened V by 2 bases and J by 0 bases, and 30 bases separated the two germline ends. Here the CDR3 DNA reads TGTGCCTGTGACAAACTGCGGGGGGGAAACGCATCTACCCTGTACACCGATAAACTCATCTTT. Translating gives CACDKLRGGNASTLYTDKLIF.